This is a list of T cell receptor beta chains from one sample in a study of regulatory T cells in long-lasting Graves disease. Using its own MiXCR run on the multiplex PCR reads, TCRdb lists one record per CDR3 protein. The sample lists over 500,000 distinct CDR3 sequences; roughly 16% were seen once. In addition, the sample was reused for a study of T cells in Graves' hyperthyroidism and ophthalmopathy.

Sequenced here: peripheral blood mononuclear cells (PBMCs), sampled at new diagnosis, from a patient treated with antithyroid drugs. The receptor source for this set is a woman aged 25 to 39 with Graves disease. Both conserved end residues are part of each CDR3. A D gene is named only where the DNA matches it firmly. A clone size is listed for some rows: how often the clone was seen (once, few, many), or a class if it is expanded.

TRBV14,TRBJ2-7,NA,TRBD1,TGTGCCAGCAGCCGGATGACAGGGATCTCCTACGAGCAGTACTTC,CASSRMTGISYEQYF
TRBV28,TRBJ2-3,many,NA,TGTGCCAGCAGTTCAACGCCCCAAAGATCGCAGTATTTT,CASSSTPQRSQYF
TRBV20-1,TRBJ1-5,many,NA,TGCAGTGCTGCGGACGGTCAGCCCCAGCATTTT,CSAADGQPQHF
TRBV6-1,TRBJ1-1,NA,NA,TGTGCCAGCAGTTACCCCGGGGGAGCTGAAGCTTTCTTT,CASSYPGGAEAFF
TRBV28,TRBJ1-5,many,TRBD1,TGTGCCAGCGGAATGTCCGGGACAGACTATCGAGAGAATCAGCCCCAGCATTTT,CASGMSGTDYRENQPQHF
TRBV7-9,TRBJ1-1,many,NA,TGTGCCAGCAGCGAGTGGGGGAGGGAGACTGAAGCTTTCTTT,CASSEWGRETEAFF
TRBV10-3,TRBJ1-2,many,NA,TGTGCCATCAGTGACCCCCTGACCGGGGGGAGCTACGACACCTTC,CAISDPLTGGSYDTF
TRBV28,TRBJ1-4,many,NA,TGTGCCAGCAGTTTCAAGGAAAAACTGTTTTTT,CASSFKEKLFF
TRBV7-3,TRBJ2-3,NA,NA,TGTGCCAGCAGGAGCCCGGCCGATACGCAGTATTTT,CASRSPADTQYF
TRBV19,TRBJ2-3,once,TRBD1,TGTGCCAGTAGAAGTGGGACAGGGGGTGAAGATACGCAGTATTTT,CASRSGTGGEDTQYF
TRBV15,TRBJ2-3,many,NA,TGTGCCACCAGCGGGTCGATGGGAAACACAGATACGCAGTATTTT,CATSGSMGNTDTQYF
TRBV9,TRBJ2-1,once,NA,TGTGCCAGCAGCGCGCTAGAGGATGAGCAGTTCTTC,CASSALEDEQFF
TRBV10-3,TRBJ2-7,many,NA,TGTGCCACCCGGTCCGAGACTAGACGCGGCGCTTCCTACGAGCAGTACTTC,CATRSETRRGASYEQYF
TRBV6-2/TRBV6-3,TRBJ2-3,many,TRBD1,TGTGCCAGCAGTCCGGGACAGAGCACAGATACGCAGTATTTT,CASSPGQSTDTQYF
TRBV18,TRBJ1-3,many,NA,TGTGCCAGCTCACCACGCGGGACCTACGGAAACACCATATATTTT,CASSPRGTYGNTIYF
TRBV15,TRBJ2-7,few,NA,TGTGCCACCAGCACCCAGGGTAAACGGATCCACGAGCAGTACTTC,CATSTQGKRIHEQYF